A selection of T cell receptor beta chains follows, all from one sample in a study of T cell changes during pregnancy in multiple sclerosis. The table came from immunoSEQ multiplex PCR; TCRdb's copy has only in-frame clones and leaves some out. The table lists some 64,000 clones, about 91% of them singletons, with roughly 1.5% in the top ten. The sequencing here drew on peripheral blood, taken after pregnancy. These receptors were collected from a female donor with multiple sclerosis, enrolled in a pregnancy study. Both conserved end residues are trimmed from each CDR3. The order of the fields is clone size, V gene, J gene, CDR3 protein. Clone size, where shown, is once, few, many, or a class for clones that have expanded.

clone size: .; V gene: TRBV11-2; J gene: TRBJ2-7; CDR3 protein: ASSLDPDRTYEQY
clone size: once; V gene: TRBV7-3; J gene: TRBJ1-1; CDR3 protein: ASSLEGQGLGVNTEAF
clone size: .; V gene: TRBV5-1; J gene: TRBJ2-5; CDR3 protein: TSSSGTGKETQY
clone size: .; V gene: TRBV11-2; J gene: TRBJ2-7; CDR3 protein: ASSLVFGGSYEQY
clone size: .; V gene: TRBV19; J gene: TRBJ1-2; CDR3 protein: ASSETGDRRYGYT
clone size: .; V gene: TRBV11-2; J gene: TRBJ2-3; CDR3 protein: ASSLGHSGAYSTDTQY
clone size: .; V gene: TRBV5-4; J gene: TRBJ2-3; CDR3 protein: ASSLRIAGADTQY
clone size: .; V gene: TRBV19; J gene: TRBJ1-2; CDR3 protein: ASSPDSFWGYT
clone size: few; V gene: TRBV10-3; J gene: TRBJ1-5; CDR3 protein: AISDDSRNNQPQH
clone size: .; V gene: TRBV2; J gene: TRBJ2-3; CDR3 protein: ASRPGQGAGTDTQY
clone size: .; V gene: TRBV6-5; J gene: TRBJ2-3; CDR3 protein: ASSFGSVGTDTQY
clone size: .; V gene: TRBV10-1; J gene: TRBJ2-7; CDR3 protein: ASSPRTGDEQY
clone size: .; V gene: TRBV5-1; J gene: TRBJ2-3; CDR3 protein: ASSLEGTRTDTQY
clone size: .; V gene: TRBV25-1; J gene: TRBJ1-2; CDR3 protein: ASSEYGREAGGYT
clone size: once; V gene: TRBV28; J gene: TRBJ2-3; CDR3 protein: ASSSGTSGRGTDTQY
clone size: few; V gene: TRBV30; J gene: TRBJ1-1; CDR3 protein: AWSSPQGFYAEAF
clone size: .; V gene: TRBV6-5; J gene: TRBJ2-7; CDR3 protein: ACGEGNEQY
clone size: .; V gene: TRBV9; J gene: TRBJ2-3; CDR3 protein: ASSVAGTDTQY
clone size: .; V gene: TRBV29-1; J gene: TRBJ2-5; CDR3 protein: SVAEETQY
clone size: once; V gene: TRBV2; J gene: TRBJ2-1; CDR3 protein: ASSAPDGGTNNEQF
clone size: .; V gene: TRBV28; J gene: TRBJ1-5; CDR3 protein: ASSLLSRERQPQH
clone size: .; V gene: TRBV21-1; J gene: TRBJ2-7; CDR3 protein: ASGARRPLRDEQY
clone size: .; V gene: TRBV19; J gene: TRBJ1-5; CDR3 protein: ASSIVPMEQPQH
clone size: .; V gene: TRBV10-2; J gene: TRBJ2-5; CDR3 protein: ASRRGPGETQY
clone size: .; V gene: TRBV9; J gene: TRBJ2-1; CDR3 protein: ASGESGGTYNEQF
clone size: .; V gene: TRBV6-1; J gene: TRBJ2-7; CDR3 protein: ASSERLADYEQY
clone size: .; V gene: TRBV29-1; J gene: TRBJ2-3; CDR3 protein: SASQGISTDTQY
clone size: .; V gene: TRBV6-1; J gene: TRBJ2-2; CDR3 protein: ASSESWGVVTGELF
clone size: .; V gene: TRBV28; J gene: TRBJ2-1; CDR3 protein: ASSLSALAAYNEQF
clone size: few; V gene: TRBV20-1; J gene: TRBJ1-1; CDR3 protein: SADRATEAF
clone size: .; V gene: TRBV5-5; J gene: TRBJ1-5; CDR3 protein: ASSLVLWSRNSNQPQH
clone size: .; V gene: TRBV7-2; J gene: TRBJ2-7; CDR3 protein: ASSLSPSGSGEQY
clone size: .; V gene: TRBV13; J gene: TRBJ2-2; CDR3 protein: ASSFLSESGELF
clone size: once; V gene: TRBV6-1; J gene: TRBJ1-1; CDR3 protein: ASSEGGGSHHEAF
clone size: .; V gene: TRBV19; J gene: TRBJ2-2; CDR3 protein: ASSPRQGTGELF
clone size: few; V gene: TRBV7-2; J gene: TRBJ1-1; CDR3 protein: ASSLGPGSEAF
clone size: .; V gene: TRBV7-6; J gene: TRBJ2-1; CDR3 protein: ASSIGLAGVYNEQF
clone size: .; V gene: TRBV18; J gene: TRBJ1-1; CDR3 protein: ASSPRQAVNTEAF